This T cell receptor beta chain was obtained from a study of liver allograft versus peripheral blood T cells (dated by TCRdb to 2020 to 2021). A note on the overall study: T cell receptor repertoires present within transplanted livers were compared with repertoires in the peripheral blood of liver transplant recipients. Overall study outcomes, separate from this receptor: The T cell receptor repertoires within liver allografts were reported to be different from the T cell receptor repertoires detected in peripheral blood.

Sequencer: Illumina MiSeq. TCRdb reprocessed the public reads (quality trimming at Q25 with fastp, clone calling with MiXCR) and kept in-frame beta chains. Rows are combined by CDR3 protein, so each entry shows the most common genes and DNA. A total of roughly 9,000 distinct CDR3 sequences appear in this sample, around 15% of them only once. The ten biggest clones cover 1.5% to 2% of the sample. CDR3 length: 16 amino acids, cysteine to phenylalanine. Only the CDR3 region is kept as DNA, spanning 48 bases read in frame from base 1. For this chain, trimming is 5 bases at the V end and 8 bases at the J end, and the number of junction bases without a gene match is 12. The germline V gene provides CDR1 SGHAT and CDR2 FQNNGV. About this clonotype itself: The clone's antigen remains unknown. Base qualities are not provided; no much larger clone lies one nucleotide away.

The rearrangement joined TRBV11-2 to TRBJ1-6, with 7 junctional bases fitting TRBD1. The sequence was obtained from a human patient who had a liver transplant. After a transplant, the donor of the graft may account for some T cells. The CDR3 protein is CASSPRGGQGDSPLHF. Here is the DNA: TGTGCCAGCAGCCCTAGGGGAGGTCAGGGGGATTCACCCCTCCACTTT.